Each of the 13 T cell receptor beta chains below was sequenced from the same sample in a study of CXCR3-negative and CXCR3-positive naive CD8 T cells. Study results and limitations: CXCR3-positive naive cells had TRB CDR3s that were more hydrophobic than CXCR3-negative naive cells had.

UMI-labeled 5' RACE yielded the TRB cDNA libraries. TCRdb processed the 5' RACE reads again and assigns one entry to each CDR3 protein, with no DNA. The sample features approximately 120,000 distinct CDR3 sequences, with around 0.35% in its top ten. Their specific antigens are unknown. The source material was naive CXCR3+ CD8+ T cells from blood. The sample's subset: CD45RO-CCR7+CD27+CD95- naive CD8+ T cells expressing CXCR3 (TNR3+). These receptors were obtained from a human donor in good health. Some clones in this sample may be carry-over from other donors' samples.

The gene calls are TRBV4-3 and TRBJ2-1; TCRdb returns TRBD2, unconfirmable since there is no DNA. This CDR3 region has 17 residues. Per the germline V gene, CDR1 is LGHNA and CDR2 is YSLEER. This CDR3 is CASSQDRRLAGEFGQFF.

The chain uses TRBV6-5 and TRBJ2-1. CDR1 MNHEY and CDR2 SVGAGI come from the germline V gene. This CDR3 has 15 residues. CDR3 sequence: CASTYITVSYNEQFF.

This rearrangement joins TRBV7-8 to TRBJ2-7; TCRdb calls TRBD1, which cannot be checked without DNA. The CDR3 loop spans 16 amino acids. From germline, CDR1 is SGHVS and CDR2 FQNEAQ. The CDR3: CASSLAGGHGGYEQYF.

This chain uses TRBV7-3 with TRBJ2-7; as DNA is missing, the TRBD2 call by TCRdb cannot be tested. The CDR3 is 16 amino acids. Looked up from germline, CDR1 is SGHTA and CDR2 is FQGTGA. The CDR3: CASSLMGDSPPYEQYF.

This chain's CDR3 is CASSWTANTGELFF. The rearrangement uses TRBV28 and TRBJ2-2. Per germline, CDR1 MDHEN and CDR2 SYDVKM. There are 14 residues in the CDR3.

This sequence joins TRBV29-1 and TRBJ1-1; TCRdb's assignment of TRBD1 cannot be checked, as there is no DNA. Germline V CDR1 and CDR2: SQVTM, ANQGSEA. The CDR3 totals 13 residues. The CDR3 is CSVEGAENTEAFF. Full variable domain (rest looked up from reference TRBV29-1 and TRBJ1-1): SAVISQKPSRDICQRGTSLTIQCQVDSQVTMMFWYRQQPGQSLTLIATANQGSEATYESGFVIDKFPISRPNLTFSTLTVSNMSPEDSSIYLCSVEGAENTEAFFGQGTRLTVV.

The V gene is TRBV9, the J gene TRBJ2-7. The CDR3 sequence is 15 residues long. The V gene's germline CDR1 is SGDLS and CDR2 YYNGEE. The CDR3 is CASSVGSGSTYEQYF.

The gene calls are TRBV28 and TRBJ2-1; the D call from TCRdb, TRBD1, cannot be confirmed without DNA. This CDR3 spans 14 amino acids. Germline-derived CDR1 and CDR2 are MDHEN and SYDVKM. The CDR3 loop is CASSFSGEYNEQFF.

The chain links TRBV4-3 to TRBJ2-7; TCRdb proposes TRBD1, but this gene call is untestable without DNA. The CDR3 length is 19 residues. Germline CDR1 reads LGHNA; CDR2 reads YSLEER. The CDR3 loop reads CASSQGLSQGTGVFYEQYF.

The V and J genes are TRBV7-9 and TRBJ1-1; TCRdb selects TRBD1, and the lack of DNA leaves this call unchecked. Germline V gene data show CDR1 as SEHNR and CDR2 as FQNEAQ (reference sequence). CDR3 length equals 12 residues. CDR3 in amino acids: CASSMDRDEAFF.

The rearrangement links TRBV29-1 to TRBJ2-7; TCRdb proposes TRBD1, but this gene call is untestable without DNA. The length of the CDR3 is 15 residues. CDR1 and CDR2 from the germline V gene are SQVTM and ANQGSEA. CDR3 amino acids: CSVEFLMGQSYEQYF.

The gene calls are TRBV29-1 and TRBJ2-7; the TCRdb call, TRBD2, lacks DNA for checking. The CDR3 consists of 13 residues. Germline CDR1 is SQVTM and CDR2 is ANQGSEA. CDR3 sequence: CSVLHGLRNEQYF.

This sequence joins TRBV7-9 and TRBJ2-2. The CDR3 sequence is 15 residues long. Germline values: CDR1 SEHNR, CDR2 FQNEAQ (reference sequence). The CDR3 loop reads CASSLVTASTGELFF.